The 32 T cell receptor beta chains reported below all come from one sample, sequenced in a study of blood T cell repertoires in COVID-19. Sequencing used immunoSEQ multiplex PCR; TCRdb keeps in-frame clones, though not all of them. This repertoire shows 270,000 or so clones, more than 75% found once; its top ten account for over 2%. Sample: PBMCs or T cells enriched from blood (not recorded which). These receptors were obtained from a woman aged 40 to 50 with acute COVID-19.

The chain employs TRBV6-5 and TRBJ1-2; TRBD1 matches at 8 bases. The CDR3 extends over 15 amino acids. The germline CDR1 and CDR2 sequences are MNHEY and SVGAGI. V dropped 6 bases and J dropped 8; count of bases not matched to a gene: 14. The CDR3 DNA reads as TGTGCCAGCAGGCCCAGTCTCCAGGGGGCTGGCGGCTACACCTTC. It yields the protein CASRPSLQGAGGYTF.

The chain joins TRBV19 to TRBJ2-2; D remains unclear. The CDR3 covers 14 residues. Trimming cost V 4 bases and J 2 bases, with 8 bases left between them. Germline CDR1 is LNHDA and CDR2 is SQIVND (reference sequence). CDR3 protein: CASSTGFNTGELFF. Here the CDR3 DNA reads TGTGCCAGTAGTACAGGTTTTAACACCGGGGAGCTGTTTTTT.

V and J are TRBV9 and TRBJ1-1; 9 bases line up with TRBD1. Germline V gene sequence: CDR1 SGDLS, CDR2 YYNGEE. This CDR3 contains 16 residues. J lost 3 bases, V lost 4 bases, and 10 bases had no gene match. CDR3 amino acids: CASSMIRTGADTEAFF. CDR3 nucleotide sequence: TGTGCCAGCAGCATGATCCGGACAGGGGCGGACACTGAAGCTTTCTTT.

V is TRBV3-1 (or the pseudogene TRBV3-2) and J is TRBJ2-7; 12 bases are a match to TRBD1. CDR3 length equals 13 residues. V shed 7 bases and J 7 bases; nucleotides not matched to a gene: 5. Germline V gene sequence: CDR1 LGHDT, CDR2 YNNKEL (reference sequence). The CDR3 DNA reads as TGTGCCAGCAAGGGACAGGGGGCTGTGGAGCAGTACTTC. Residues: CASKGQGAVEQYF.

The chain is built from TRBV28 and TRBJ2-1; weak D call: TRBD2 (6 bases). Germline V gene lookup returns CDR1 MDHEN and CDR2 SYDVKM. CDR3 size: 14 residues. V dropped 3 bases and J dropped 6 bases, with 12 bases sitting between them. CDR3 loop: CASSFLGGGNEQFF. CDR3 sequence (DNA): TGTGCCAGCAGTTTTTTGGGAGGAGGCAATGAGCAGTTCTTC.

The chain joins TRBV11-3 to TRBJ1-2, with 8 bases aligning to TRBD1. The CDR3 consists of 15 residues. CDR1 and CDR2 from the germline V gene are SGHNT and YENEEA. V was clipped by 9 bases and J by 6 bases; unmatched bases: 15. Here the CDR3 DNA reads TGTGCCAGTTCCCCCCGGCAGGGGGCTTATCATGGCTACACCTTC. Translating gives CASSPRQGAYHGYTF.

The CDR3 region is CASSEGLAGGTYNEQFF. Written as DNA, the CDR3 is TGTGCCAGCAGCGAAGGACTAGCGGGAGGAACCTACAATGAGCAGTTCTTC. V usage is TRBV21-1 and J usage is TRBJ2-1; TRBD2, as called in the table, went unchecked against the DNA. TRBV21-1 is an annotated pseudogene. The CDR3 loop spans 17 amino acids.

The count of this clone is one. CDR3 bases: TGTGCCAGCGCCACAGGGGGCCACGAGCAGTACTTC. This gives the protein CASATGGHEQYF. The chain recombines TRBV5-5 with TRBJ2-7, with 9 nucleotides matching TRBD1. The germline gives CDR1 SGHKS, CDR2 YYEKEE (reference sequence). After removal of 7 bases from V and 5 bases from J, the junction contained 4 bases not matched to a gene. The length of the CDR3 is 12 residues.

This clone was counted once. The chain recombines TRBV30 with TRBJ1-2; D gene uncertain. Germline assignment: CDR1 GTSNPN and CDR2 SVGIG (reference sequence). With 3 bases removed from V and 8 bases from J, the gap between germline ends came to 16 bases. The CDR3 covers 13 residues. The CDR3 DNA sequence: TGTGCCTGGAGCACCGGGAACTCACAAGGCTACACCTTC. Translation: CAWSTGNSQGYTF.

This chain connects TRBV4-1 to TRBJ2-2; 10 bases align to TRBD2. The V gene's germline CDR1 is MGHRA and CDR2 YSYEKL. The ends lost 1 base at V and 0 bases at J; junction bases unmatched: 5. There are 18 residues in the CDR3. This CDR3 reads CASSQGLAGFANTGELFF. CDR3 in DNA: TGCGCCAGCAGCCAAGGACTAGCGGGTTTCGCGAACACCGGGGAGCTGTTTTTT.

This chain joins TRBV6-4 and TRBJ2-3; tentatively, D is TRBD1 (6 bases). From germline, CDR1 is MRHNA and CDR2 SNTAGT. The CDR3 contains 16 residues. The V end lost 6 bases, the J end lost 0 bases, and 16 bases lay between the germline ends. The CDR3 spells CASSPQGGSSTDTQYF. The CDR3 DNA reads TGTGCCAGCAGCCCCCAAGGGGGAAGTAGCACAGATACGCAGTATTTT.

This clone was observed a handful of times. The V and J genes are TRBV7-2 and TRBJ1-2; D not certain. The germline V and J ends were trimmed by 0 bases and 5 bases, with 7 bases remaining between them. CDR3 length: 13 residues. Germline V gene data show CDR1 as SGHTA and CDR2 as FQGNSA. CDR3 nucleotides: TGTGCCAGCAGCTTAGCCGCGGATTATGGCTACACCTTC. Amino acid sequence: CASSLAADYGYTF. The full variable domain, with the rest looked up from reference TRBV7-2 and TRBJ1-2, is GAGVSQSPSNKVTEKGKDVELRCDPISGHTALYWYRQSLGQGLEFLIYFQGNSAPDKSGLPSDRFSAERTGGSVSTLTIQRTQQEDSAVYLCASSLAADYGYTFGSGTRLTVV.

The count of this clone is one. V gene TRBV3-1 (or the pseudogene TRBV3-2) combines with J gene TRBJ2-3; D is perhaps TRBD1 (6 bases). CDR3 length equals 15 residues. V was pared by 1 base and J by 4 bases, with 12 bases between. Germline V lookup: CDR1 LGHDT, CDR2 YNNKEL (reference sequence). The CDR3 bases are TGTGCCAGCAGCCAAGGGGGGACACTTGCAGATACGCAGTATTTT. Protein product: CASSQGGTLADTQYF.

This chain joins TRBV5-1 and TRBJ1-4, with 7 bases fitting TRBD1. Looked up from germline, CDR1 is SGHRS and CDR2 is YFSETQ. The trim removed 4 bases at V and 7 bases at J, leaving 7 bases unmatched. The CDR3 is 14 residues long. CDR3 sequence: CASSPGQGGEKLFF. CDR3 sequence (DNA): TGCGCCAGCAGCCCTGGGCAGGGGGGTGAAAAACTGTTTTTT.

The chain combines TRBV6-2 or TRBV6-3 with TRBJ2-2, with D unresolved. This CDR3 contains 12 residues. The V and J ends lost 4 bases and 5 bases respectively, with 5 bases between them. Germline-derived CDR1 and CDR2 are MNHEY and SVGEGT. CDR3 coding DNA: TGTGCCAGCAGTTCCAGGACCGGGGAGCTGTTTTTT. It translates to CASSSRTGELFF.

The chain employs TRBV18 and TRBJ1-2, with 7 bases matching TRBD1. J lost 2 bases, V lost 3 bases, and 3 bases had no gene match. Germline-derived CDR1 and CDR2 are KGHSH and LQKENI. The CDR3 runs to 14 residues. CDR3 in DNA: TGTGCCAGCTCACCCGGGGACAGAAACTATGGCTACACCTTC. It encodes CASSPGDRNYGYTF. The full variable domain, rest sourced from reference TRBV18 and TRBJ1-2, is NAGVMQNPRHLVRRRGQEARLRCSPMKGHSHVYWYRQLPEEGLKFMVYLQKENIIDESGMPKERFSAEFPKEGPSILRIQQVVRGDSAAYFCASSPGDRNYGYTFGSGTRLTVV.

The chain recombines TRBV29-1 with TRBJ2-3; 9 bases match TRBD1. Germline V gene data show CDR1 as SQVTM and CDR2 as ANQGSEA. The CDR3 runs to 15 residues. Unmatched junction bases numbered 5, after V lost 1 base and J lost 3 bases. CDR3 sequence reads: CSVEGGQGGTDTQYF. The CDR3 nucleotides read TGCAGCGTTGAAGGGGGACAGGGAGGGACAGATACGCAGTATTTT.

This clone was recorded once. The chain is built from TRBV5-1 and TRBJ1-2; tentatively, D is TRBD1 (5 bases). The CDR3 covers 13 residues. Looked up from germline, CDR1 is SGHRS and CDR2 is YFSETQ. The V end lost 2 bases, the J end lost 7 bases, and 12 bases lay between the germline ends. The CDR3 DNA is TGCGCCAGCAGCTTTCCTAGGGGAGGTGGCTACACCTTC. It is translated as CASSFPRGGGYTF.

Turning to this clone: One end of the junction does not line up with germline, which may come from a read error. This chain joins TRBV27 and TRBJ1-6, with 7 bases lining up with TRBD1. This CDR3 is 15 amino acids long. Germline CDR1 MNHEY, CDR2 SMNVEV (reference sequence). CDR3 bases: TGTACCAGCAGTCCCGGGACAGCCTATAATTCACCCCTCCACTTT. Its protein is CTSSPGTAYNSPLHF.

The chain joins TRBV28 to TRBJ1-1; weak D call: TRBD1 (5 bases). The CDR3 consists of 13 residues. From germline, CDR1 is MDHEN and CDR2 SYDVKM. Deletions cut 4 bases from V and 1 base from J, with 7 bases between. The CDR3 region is CASSWGGNTEAFF. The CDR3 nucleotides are TGTGCCAGCAGTTGGGGGGGGAACACTGAAGCTTTCTTT. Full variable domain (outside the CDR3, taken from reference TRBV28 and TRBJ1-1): DVKVTQSSRYLVKRTGEKVFLECVQDMDHENMFWYRQDPGLGLRLIYFSYDVKMKEKGDIPEGYSVSREKKERFSLILESASTNQTSMYLCASSWGGNTEAFFGQGTRLTVV.

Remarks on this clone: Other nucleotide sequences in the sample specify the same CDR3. CDR3 sequence: CASSIGQGRDEQYF. The DNA for the CDR3 is TGTGCCAGTAGTATCGGACAGGGGAGAGACGAGCAGTACTTC. The J gene is TRBJ2-7, the V gene TRBV19; 9 positions match TRBD1. The CDR3 extends over 14 amino acids. From germline, CDR1 is LNHDA and CDR2 SQIVND (reference sequence). The V and J ends lost 3 bases and 5 bases, in that order; junction bases with no gene match: 5.

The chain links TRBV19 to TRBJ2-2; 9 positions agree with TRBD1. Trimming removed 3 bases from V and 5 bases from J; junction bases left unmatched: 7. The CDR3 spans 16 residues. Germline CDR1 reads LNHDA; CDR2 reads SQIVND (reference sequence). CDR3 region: CASSIQQGARTGELFF. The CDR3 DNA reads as TGTGCCAGTAGTATCCAACAGGGGGCGAGAACCGGGGAGCTGTTTTTT.

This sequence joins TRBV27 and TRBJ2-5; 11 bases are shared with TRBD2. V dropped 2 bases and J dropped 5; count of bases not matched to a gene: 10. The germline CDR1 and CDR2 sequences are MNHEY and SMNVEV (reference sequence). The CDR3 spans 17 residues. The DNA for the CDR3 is TGTGCCAGCAGTTTAGATGCTAGCGGGAGGTCTAAGGAGACCCAGTACTTC. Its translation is CASSLDASGRSKETQYF.

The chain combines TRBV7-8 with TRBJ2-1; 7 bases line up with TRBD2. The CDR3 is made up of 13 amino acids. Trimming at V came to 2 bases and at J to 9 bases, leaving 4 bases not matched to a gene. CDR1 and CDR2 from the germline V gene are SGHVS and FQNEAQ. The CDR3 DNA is TGTGCCAGCAGCTTACGACTAGCTCCTGAGCAGTTCTTC. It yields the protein CASSLRLAPEQFF.

CDR3 amino acids: CASSPSPGANTEAFF. CDR3 in DNA: TGCGCCAGCAGCCCATCGCCAGGGGCGAACACTGAAGCTTTCTTT. J is TRBJ1-1 and V is TRBV5-1; possibly TRBD1 for D (6 bases). CDR1 is SGHRS, CDR2 YFSETQ, per germline. The CDR3 sequence is 15 residues long. Trimming took 4 bases from V and 1 from J, leaving 14 bases between them. The full variable domain, in which reference TRBV5-1 and TRBJ1-1 provide the parts outside the CDR3, is KAGVTQTPRYLIKTRGQQVTLSCSPISGHRSVSWYQQTPGQGLQFLFEYFSETQRNKGNFPGRFSGRQFSNSRSEMNVSTLELGDSALYLCASSPSPGANTEAFFGQGTRLTVV.

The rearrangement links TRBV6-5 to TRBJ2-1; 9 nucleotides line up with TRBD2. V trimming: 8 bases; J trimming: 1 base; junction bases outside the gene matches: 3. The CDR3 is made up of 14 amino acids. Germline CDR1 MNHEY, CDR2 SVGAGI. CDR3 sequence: CASATSGSYNEQFF. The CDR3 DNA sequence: TGTGCCAGCGCGACTAGCGGATCCTACAATGAGCAGTTCTTC.

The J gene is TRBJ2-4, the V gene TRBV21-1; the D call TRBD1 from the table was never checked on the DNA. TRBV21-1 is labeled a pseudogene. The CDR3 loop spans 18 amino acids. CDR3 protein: CASIPNKDRGFTKNIQYF. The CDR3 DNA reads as TGTGCCAGCATCCCGAATAAAGACAGGGGCTTTACCAAAAACATTCAGTACTTC.

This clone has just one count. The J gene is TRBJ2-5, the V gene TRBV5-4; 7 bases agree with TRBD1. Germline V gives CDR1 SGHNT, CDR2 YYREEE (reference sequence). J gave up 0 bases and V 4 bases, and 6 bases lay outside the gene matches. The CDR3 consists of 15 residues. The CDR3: CASSRWTGHQETQYF. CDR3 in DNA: TGTGCCAGCAGCCGCTGGACAGGCCACCAAGAGACCCAGTACTTC. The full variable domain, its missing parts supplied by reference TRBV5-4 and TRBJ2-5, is ETGVTQSPTHLIKTRGQQVTLRCSSQSGHNTVSWYQQALGQGPQFIFQYYREEENGRGNFPPRFSGLQFPNYSSELNVNALELDDSALYLCASSRWTGHQETQYFGPGTRLLVL.

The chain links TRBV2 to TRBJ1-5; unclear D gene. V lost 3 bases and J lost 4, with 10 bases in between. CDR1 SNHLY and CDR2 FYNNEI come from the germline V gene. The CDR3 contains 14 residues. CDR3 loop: CASSERSRNQPQHF. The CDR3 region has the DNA TGTGCCAGCAGTGAGAGATCGAGAAATCAGCCCCAGCATTTT. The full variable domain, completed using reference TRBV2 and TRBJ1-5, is EPEVTQTPSHQVTQMGQEVILRCVPISNHLYFYWYRQILGQKVEFLVSFYNNEISEKSEIFDDQFSVERPDGSNFTLKIRSTKLEDSAMYFCASSERSRNQPQHFGDGTRLSIL.

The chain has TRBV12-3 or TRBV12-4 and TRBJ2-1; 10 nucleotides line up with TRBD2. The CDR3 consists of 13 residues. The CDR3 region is CYLAGASYNEQFF. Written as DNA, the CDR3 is TGTTACCTAGCGGGAGCGTCATACAATGAGCAGTTCTTC.

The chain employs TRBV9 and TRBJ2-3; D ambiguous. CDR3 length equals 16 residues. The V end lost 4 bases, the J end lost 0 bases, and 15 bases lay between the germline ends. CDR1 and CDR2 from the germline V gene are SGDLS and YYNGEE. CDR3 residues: CASSPQAIHSTDTQYF. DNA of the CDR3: TGTGCCAGCAGCCCTCAAGCGATTCATAGCACAGATACGCAGTATTTT.

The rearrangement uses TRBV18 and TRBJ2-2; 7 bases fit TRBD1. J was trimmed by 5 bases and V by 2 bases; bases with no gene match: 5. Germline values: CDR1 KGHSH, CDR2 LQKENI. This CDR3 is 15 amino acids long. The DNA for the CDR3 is TGTGCCAGCTCACCATGGGACAGCGTAACCGGGGAGCTGTTTTTT. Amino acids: CASSPWDSVTGELFF.